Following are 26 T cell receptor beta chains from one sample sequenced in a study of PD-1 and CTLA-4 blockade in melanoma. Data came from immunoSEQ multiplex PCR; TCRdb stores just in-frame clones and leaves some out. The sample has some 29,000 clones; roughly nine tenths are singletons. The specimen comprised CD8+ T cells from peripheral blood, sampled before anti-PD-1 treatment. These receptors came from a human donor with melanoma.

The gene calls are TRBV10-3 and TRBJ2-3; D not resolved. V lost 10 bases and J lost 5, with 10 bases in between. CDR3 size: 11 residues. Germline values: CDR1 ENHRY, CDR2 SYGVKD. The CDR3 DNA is TGTGCCACCTTGAAACTAGATACGCAGTATTTT. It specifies CATLKLDTQYF.

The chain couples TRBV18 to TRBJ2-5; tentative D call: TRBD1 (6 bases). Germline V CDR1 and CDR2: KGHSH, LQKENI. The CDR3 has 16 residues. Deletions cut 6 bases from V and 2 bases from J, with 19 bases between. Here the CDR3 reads CASSGRTGFRQETQYF. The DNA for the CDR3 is TGTGCCAGCTCTGGTCGTACAGGGTTTAGGCAAGAGACCCAGTACTTC.

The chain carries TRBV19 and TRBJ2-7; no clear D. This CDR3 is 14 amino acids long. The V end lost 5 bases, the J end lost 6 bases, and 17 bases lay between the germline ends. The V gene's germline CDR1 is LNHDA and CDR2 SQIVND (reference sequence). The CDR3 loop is CASSFGATATEQYF. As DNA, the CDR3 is TGTGCCAGTAGTTTCGGAGCGACCGCCACCGAGCAGTACTTC.

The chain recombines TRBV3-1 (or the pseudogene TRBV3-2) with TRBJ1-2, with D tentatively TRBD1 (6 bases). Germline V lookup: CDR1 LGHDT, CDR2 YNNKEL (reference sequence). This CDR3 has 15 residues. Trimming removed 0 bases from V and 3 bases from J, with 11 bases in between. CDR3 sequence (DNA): TGTGCCAGCAGCCAAGAACGGGACAAAGACTATGGCTACACCTTC. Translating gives CASSQERDKDYGYTF.

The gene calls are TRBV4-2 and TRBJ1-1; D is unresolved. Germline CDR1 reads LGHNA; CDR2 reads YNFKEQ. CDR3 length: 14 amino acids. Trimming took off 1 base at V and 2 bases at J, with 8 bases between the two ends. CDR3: CASSQVGPNTEAFF. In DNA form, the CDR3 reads TGTGCCAGCAGCCAAGTAGGGCCTAACACTGAAGCTTTCTTT.

The DNA for the CDR3 is TGTGCCAGCAGCTCTCCGGGACTCCCGAGCTCCTACGAGCAGTACTTC. The encoded protein is CASSSPGLPSSYEQYF. The chain has TRBV7-8 and TRBJ2-7; a possible D gene is TRBD2 (6 bases). Between the trimmed V and J ends, which lost 4 bases and 0 bases, there was a span of 16 bases. The CDR3 has 16 residues. Germline assignment: CDR1 SGHVS and CDR2 FQNEAQ.

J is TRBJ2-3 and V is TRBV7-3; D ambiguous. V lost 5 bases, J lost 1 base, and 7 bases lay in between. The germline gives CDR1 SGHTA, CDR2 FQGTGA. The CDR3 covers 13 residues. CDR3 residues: CASSPPGTDTQYF. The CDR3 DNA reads TGTGCCAGCAGCCCACCGGGCACAGATACGCAGTATTTT. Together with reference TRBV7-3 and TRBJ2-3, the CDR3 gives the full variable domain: GAGVSQTPSNKVTEKGKYVELRCDPISGHTALYWYRQSLGQGPEFLIYFQGTGAADDSGLPNDRFFAVRPEGSVSTLKIQRTERGDSAVYLCASSPPGTDTQYFGPGTRLTVL.

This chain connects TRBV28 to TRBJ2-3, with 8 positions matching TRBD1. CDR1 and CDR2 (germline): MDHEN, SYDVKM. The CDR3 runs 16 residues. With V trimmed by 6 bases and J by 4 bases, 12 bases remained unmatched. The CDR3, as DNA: TGTGCCAGCAGACCTCGGACAGGGACCACGGCAGATACGCAGTATTTT. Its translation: CASRPRTGTTADTQYF. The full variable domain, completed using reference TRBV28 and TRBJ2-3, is DVKVTQSSRYLVKRTGEKVFLECVQDMDHENMFWYRQDPGLGLRLIYFSYDVKMKEKGDIPEGYSVSREKKERFSLILESASTNQTSMYLCASRPRTGTTADTQYFGPGTRLTVL.

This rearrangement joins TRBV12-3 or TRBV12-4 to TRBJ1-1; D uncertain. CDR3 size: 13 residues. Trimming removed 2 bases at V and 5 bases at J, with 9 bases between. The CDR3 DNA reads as TGTGCCAGCAGTTTAAACTCGGAGACTGAAGCTTTCTTT. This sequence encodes CASSLNSETEAFF.

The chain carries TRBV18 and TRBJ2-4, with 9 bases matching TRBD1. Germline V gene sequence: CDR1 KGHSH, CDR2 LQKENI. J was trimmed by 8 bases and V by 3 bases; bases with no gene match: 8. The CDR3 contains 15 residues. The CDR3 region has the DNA TGTGCCAGCTCACCTACCCGGGACAGGGAGGACATTCAGTACTTC. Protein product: CASSPTRDREDIQYF.

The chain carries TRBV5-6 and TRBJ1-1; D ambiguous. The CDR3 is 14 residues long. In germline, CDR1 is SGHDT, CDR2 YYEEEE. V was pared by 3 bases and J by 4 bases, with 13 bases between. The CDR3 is CASSWTLTPTEAFF. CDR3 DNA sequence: TGTGCCAGCAGCTGGACTCTGACACCCACTGAAGCTTTCTTT.

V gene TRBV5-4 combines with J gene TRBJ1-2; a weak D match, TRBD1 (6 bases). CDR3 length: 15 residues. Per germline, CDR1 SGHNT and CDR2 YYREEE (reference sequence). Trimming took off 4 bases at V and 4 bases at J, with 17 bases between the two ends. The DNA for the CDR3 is TGTGCCAGCAGCATCACCGGGACATTGAGCTATGGCTACACCTTC. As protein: CASSITGTLSYGYTF. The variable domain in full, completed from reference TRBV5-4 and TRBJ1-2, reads ETGVTQSPTHLIKTRGQQVTLRCSSQSGHNTVSWYQQALGQGPQFIFQYYREEENGRGNFPPRFSGLQFPNYSSELNVNALELDDSALYLCASSITGTLSYGYTFGSGTRLTVV.

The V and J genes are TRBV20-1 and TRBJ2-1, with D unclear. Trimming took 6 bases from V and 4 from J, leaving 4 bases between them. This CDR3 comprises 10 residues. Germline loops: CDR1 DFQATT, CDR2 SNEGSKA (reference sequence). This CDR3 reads CSAQYNEQFF. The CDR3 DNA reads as TGCAGTGCACAGTACAATGAGCAGTTCTTC.

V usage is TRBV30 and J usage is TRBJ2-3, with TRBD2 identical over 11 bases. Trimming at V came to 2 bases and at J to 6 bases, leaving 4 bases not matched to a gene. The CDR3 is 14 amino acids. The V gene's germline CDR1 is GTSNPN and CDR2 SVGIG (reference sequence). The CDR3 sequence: CAWSLAGGGDTQYF. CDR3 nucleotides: TGTGCCTGGAGTCTAGCGGGAGGCGGGGATACGCAGTATTTT.

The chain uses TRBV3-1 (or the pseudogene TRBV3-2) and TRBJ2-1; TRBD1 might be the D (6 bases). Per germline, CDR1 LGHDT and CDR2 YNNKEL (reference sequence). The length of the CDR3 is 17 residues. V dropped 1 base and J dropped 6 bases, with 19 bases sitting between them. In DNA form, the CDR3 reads TGTGCCAGCAGCCAAGCTCAAACTCCGACAGGCCCCAATGAGCAGTTCTTC. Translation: CASSQAQTPTGPNEQFF.

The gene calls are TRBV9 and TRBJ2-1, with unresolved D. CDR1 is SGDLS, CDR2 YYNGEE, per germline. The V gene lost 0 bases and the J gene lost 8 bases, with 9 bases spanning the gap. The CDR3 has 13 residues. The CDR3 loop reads CASSVGGLDEQFF. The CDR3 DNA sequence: TGTGCCAGCAGCGTAGGTGGTCTTGATGAGCAGTTCTTC.

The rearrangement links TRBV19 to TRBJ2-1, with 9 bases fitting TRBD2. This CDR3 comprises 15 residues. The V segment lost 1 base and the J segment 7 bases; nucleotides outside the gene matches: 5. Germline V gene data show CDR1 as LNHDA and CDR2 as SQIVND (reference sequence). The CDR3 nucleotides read TGTGCCAGTAGTATAGCGAGCGGGGGGCAAAATGAGCAGTTCTTC. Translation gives CASSIASGGQNEQFF.

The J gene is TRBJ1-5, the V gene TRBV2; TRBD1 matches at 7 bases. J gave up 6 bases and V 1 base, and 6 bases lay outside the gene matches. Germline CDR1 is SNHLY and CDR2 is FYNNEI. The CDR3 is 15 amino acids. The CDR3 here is CASSEVGTEGQPQHF. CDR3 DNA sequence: TGTGCCAGCAGTGAAGTGGGGACAGAGGGTCAGCCCCAGCATTTT.

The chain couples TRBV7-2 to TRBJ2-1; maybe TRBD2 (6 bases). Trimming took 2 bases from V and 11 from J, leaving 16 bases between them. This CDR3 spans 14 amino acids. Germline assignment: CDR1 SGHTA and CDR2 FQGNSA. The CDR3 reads CASSLNFLARKQFF. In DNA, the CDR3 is TGTGCCAGCAGCTTAAACTTTCTAGCGAGGAAGCAGTTCTTC.

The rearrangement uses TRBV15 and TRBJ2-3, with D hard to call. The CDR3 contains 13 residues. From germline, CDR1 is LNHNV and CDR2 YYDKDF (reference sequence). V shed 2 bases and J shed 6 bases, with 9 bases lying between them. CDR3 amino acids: CATSRRALDTQYF. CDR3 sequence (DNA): TGTGCCACCAGCAGACGGGCCCTGGATACGCAGTATTTT. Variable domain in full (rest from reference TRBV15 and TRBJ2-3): DAMVIQNPRYQVTQFGKPVTLSCSQTLNHNVMYWYQQKSSQAPKLLFHYYDKDFNNEADTPDNFQSRRPNTSFCFLDIRSPGLGDTAMYLCATSRRALDTQYFGPGTRLTVL.

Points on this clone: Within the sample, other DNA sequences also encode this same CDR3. This CDR3 is CASSPGLAGPYEQYF. CDR3 DNA: TGTGCCAGCAGCCCGGGACTAGCGGGCCCCTACGAGCAGTACTTC. J is TRBJ2-7 and V is TRBV28, with TRBD2 matching over 12 bases. Germline CDR1 and CDR2: MDHEN and SYDVKM. Trimming at V came to 6 bases and at J to 2 bases, leaving 5 bases not matched to a gene. The CDR3 is 15 amino acids.

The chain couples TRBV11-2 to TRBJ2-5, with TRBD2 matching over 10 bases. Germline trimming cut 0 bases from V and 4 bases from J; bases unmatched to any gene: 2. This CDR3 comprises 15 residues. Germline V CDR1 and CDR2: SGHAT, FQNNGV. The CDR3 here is CASSLEAGGGETQYF. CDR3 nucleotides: TGTGCCAGCAGCTTAGAAGCGGGAGGGGGAGAGACCCAGTACTTC.

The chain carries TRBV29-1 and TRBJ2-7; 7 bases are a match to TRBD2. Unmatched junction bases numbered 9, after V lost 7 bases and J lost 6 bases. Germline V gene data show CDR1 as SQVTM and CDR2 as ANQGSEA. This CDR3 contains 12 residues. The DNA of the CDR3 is TGCAGCGCTGTGATCGGGGGGATCGAGCAGTACTTC. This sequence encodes CSAVIGGIEQYF.

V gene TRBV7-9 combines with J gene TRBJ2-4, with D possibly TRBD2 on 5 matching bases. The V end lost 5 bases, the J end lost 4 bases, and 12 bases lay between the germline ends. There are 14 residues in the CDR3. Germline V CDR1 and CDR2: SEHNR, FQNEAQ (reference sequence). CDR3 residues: CASSTTGNKNIQYF. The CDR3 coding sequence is TGTGCCAGCAGCACTACCGGGAATAAAAACATTCAGTACTTC.

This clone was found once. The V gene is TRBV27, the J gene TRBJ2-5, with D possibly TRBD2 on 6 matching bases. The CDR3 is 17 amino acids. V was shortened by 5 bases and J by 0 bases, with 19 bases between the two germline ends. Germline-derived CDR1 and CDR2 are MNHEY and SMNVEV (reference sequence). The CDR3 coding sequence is TGTGCCAGCAGTGCCCTACATAGCGGCCTGTACCAAGAGACCCAGTACTTC. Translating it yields CASSALHSGLYQETQYF.

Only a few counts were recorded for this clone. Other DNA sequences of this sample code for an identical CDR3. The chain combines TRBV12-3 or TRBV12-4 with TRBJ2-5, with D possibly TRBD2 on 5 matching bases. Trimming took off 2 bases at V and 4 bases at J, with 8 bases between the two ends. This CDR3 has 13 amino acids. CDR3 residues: CASSLPEGETQYF. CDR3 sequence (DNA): TGTGCCAGCAGTTTACCCGAGGGAGAGACCCAGTACTTC.